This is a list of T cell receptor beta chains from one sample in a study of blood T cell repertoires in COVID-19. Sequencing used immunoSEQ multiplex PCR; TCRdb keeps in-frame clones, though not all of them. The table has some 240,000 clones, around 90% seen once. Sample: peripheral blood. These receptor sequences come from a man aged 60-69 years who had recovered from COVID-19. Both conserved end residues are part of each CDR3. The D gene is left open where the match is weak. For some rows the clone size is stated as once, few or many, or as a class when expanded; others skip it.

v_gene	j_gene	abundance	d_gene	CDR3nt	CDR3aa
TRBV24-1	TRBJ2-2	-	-	TGTGCCACCAGTGAAGAGGTGGACACCGGGGAGCTGTTTTTT	CATSEEVDTGELFF
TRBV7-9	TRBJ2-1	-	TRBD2	TGTGCCAGCAGCTTAGTAGCGGGCTACGTCGATGAGCAGTTCTTC	CASSLVAGYVDEQFF
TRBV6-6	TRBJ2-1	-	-	TGTGCCAGCGGAGGGGATGAGCAGTTCTTC	CASGGDEQFF
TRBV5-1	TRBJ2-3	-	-	TGCGCCAGCAGCTTAAGTAACAGGGACCCAGATACGCAGTATTTT	CASSLSNRDPDTQYF
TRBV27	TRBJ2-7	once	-	TGTGCCAGCAGCAGGGGAAGGTACGAGCAGTACTTC	CASSRGRYEQYF
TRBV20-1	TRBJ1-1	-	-	TGCAGTGCCCTCCGGAGCACTGAAGCTTTCTTT	CSALRSTEAFF
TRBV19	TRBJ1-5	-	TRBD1	TGTGCCAGTAGTATGTACAGGGGGGTTCAGCCCCAGCATTTT	CASSMYRGVQPQHF
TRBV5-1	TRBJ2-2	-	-	TGCGCCAGCAGCTTGGCGGTGACTATCCCGAACACCGGGGAGCTGTTTTTT	CASSLAVTIPNTGELFF
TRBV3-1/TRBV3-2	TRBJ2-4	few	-	TGTGCCAGCAGCCAAGATGCTCAACCACTAGCCAAAAACATTCAGTACTTC	CASSQDAQPLAKNIQYF
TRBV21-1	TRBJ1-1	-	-	TGTGCCAGCAGCAAAGCGCTTGAGACAGAGAACACTGAAGCTTTCTTT	CASSKALETENTEAFF
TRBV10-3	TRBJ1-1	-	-	TGTGCCACCCAACAGACGGAGAACACTGAAGCTTTCTTT	CATQQTENTEAFF
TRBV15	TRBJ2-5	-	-	TGTGCCACCAGAAATAACCAAGAGACCCAGTACTTC	CATRNNQETQYF
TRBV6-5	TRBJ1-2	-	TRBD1	TGTGCCAGCACCAGGACAGGGGACTATGGCTACACCTTC	CASTRTGDYGYTF
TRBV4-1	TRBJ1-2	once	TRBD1	TGCGCCAGCAGCCAAGAACCGGGACAGGGAGATGGCTACACCTTC	CASSQEPGQGDGYTF
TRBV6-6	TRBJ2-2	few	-	TGTGCCAGCAGTTACACAACGAACACCGGGGAGCTGTTTTTT	CASSYTTNTGELFF
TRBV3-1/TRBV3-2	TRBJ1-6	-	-	TGTGCCAGCAGCCGGTCGACAGGCTATAATTCACCCCTCCACTTT	CASSRSTGYNSPLHF
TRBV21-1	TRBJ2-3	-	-	TGTGCCATCTGCGGGGGGGCCCCAGATACGCAGTATTTT	CAICGGAPDTQYF
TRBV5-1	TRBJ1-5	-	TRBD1	TGCGCCAGCAGCCCCGGGACAGGGGGCCTTAATAGCAATCAGCCCCAGCATTTT	CASSPGTGGLNSNQPQHF
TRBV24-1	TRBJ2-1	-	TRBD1	TGTGCCACCAGTGACCCGGGACAGGGGACCTACAATGAGCAGTTCTTC	CATSDPGQGTYNEQFF
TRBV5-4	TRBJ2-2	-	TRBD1	TGTGCCAGCACCTCCTCCTCTCAGGGGGCGCGGACCGGGGAGCTGTTTTTT	CASTSSSQGARTGELFF
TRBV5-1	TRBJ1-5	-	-	TGCGCCAGCAGCGTAGGGGACATTCAGCCCCAGCATTTT	CASSVGDIQPQHF
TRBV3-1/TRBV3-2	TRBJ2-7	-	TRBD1	TGTGCCAGCAGCCCGCATTCGGGACAGGGCCATCTCGAGCAGTACTTC	CASSPHSGQGHLEQYF
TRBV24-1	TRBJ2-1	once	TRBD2	TGTGCCACCAGTGATTTCCTGGGGGGGTTGAATGAGCAGTTCTTC	CATSDFLGGLNEQFF
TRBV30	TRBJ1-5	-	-	TGTGCCTGGGGGATGGGCGGGGCCCAGCATTTT	CAWGMGGAQHF
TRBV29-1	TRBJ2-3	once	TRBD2	TGCAGCGTTGGGGTAGCGGGGCTTGGAGCGGATACGCAGTATTTT	CSVGVAGLGADTQYF
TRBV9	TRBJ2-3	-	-	TGTGCCAGCAGCGGCCGGGGGTCTAGCACAGATACGCAGTATTTT	CASSGRGSSTDTQYF
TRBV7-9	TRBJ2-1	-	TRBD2	TGTGCCAGCAGCTTAGTTAGCGGGGGGGCAAATGAGCAGTTCTTC	CASSLVSGGANEQFF
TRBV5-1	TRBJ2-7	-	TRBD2	TGCGCCAGCAGCCTGGGACTAGCGGGGGTTTACGAGCAGTACTTC	CASSLGLAGVYEQYF
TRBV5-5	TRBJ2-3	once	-	TGTGCCAGCAGCCCCCCGGCGACTAGAAGGTCAGATACGCAGTATTTT	CASSPPATRRSDTQYF